This T cell receptor beta chain was observed in a study of shared clonotypes between healthy human individuals (dated by TCRdb to about 2020). As for the study more broadly: A couple of women and a few men aged 18 to 49 years were included in the cohort. For each donor, CD4 naive and CD4 memory were each run on three plates, CD8 naive on two plates, and CD8 memory on one plate. To increase sequencing depth and limit assay-specific biases, different laboratories used diverse techniques to prepare libraries and sequence TCR repertoires. Leukapheresis yielded between about 0.9 and 9.5 billion PBMCs per donor. Blood TCR repertoires of a handful of healthy adults were deeply sequenced to estimate repertoire size and the extent of clonotype sharing between individuals.

From a lookup of the germline V gene, CDR1 and CDR2 are LGHNA and YSLEER. Between the V and J ends, shortened by 1 base and 0 bases respectively, the junction contains 10 bases. The CDR3 covers 16 residues, taking in both the cysteine and the phenylalanine. Solely the CDR3 DNA is kept, with 48 bases framed from the first base. To note about this clone: The specificity of this receptor is unknown. Per-base qualities were not stored, and no clone one base away is much larger.

Donors were healthy HIV-negative adults with no recently reported acute infections or vaccinations. All donors were Caucasian adults living in Nashville, Tennessee, USA. Magnetic negative selection was used to enrich CD4+ T cells, after which naive cells were positively selected on CD45RA and the negative fraction became the memory subset. Blood was collected by leukapheresis, and PBMCs were isolated by Ficoll-Histopaque density gradient centrifugation and then cryopreserved in liquid nitrogen vapor phase. Analytical flow cytometry was used to check the purity and quantity of each magnetically sorted T cell population. Genomic DNA was isolated from each sorted fraction and quantified by UV absorbance on a Nanodrop 2000c. Using the deep immunoSEQ assay, multiplex PCR amplified TCR CDR3 regions from genomic DNA. Extracted genomic DNA from each cell subset was distributed evenly across all wells of several immunoSEQ 96-well plates, and each plate was treated as a replicate. Each replicate PCR for sorted subsets received approximately 200 ng genomic DNA, equal to about 30,000 T cell genomes. Purified libraries were quantified with a Qubit 3.0 fluorometer, sized on a Bioanalyzer 2100, and re-quantified with the KAPA Library Quantification kit. Every immunoSEQ 96-well plate was sequenced on a separate single-read 150-cycle Illumina NextSeq 550 flow cell. Turning to the authors' computational methods: Because the immunoSEQ output included only junctional sequences and no quality scores, the filtering could not be the same as the filtering used for full-length reads. To assign V/J genes and CDR3, sequences were annotated using PyIR, a Python wrapper for IgBLAST v1.9, with IMGT germline references. Any read was removed if the V/J assignment was weak (E-value above 1e-6), the CDR3 was missing, or the read contained stop codons, out-of-frame junctions, or ambiguous translated residues. A V3J clonotype was defined by an identical inferred V gene, J gene, and CDR3 amino acid sequence. Percentage overlap between repertoires was calculated by dividing the number of shared unique clonotypes by the size of the smaller repertoire. Repertoire richness was assessed with RTK rarefaction, the Chao1 estimator, and Recon v2.1 estimates of unobserved clonotypes. OLGA was used to compute generation probabilities for all TCRbeta clonotypes that the gDNA method yielded from four donors. What TCRdb holds here is the immuneACCESS table cut down to in-frame rearrangements. Part of the clones is not present; checked against another copy, under half of the missing clones reflect an unresolved V gene, and the others are unexplained. D and trimming were read from the DNA, whereas the V and J calls and clone size are those reported in that table. The sample has roughly 2.6 million clones on record, more than 90% of them singletons. The ten top clones hold about 0.13% of the sample.

What the research found in general, with its limitations: When a few donors were compared, the shared fraction of clonotypes was about 5% for naive CD4, about 4% for naive CD8, roughly 2.5% for memory CD4, and less than 0.45% for memory CD8. Sampling was limited to blood, and TCR repertoires in tissue likely differ from TCR repertoires in blood. Based on pairwise subsampling, the degree of clonotype sharing among donors was expected to be affected by sequencing depth. Estimated clonotype richness was generally larger for naive than for memory subsets. Clonotypes shared by all four sorted-subset donors showed higher generation probabilities than non-shared clonotypes. Even with the large sequencing depth, rarefaction of the sorted-subset datasets indicated that sequencing was incomplete. The small number of donors limited the genetic and exposure-history diversity represented.

Sequencing input: naive CD4+ T cells sorted from blood. The cell subset or site label of this sample denotes: CD45RA+ positively selected. The chain was built from TRBV4-3 and TRBJ2-1, with the D segment identity uncertain. The TCR comes from a man younger than 35 in good health. The CDR3 corresponds to CASSQAWSDSYNEQFF. The nucleotide sequence is TGCGCCAGCAGCCAAGCTTGGAGCGACTCCTACAATGAGCAGTTCTTC.